Described below is a single T cell receptor beta chain sequence and its context. Its antigen remains unidentified. Regarding donors, all were healthy bone marrow donors. This specimen belongs to a study of cytomegalovirus exposure and HLA in healthy donors. Study-wide results and caveats: Reportedly, cytomegalovirus status was diagnosed with high sensitivity and specificity. According to an earlier analysis, most TCR beta V segments yielded productive rearrangements about 87% or about 30% of the time. Later, an analysis showed that TCR beta chains associated with HLA were more clonally expanded than others that were equally common.

Germline V gene sequence: CDR1 MNHEY, CDR2 SVGAGI. The CDR3 has 13 residues. Trimming took 7 bases from V and 0 from J; bases not matched to a gene: 2. The PCR had 60 Vbeta and 13 Jbeta primers. The method was immunoSEQ multiplex PCR; TCRdb's version includes in-frame clones alone and lacks a portion of them. The profile covers 120,000 to 150,000 clones, with under 90% appearing a single time and more than 2% taken by the ten largest. The sample taken for sequencing was PBMCs. The sequence derives from a boy aged 2-15 years in good health and CMV-seronegative. The chain uses TRBV6-5 and TRBJ1-1; 7 bases align to TRBD1. The CDR3 protein is CASNRGLNTEAFF. CDR3 bases: TGTGCCAGCAATAGGGGGCTGAACACTGAAGCTTTCTTT.